This TCR beta chain is from a study of blood T cell repertoires in COVID-19 (dated by TCRdb to 2018 to 2021). A note on the overall study: The collaborator samples originated in the United States, Italy and Spain and spanned the acute and convalescent phases of COVID-19. The material from the prospective study consisted of cDNA or gDNA derived from T cells, B-cell-depleted T cells, or PBMCs. Samples came from the ongoing ImmuneRACE study (first 160 participants) plus 1,254 subjects from 6 global collaborators. The dataset comprised deeply sampled blood TCRbeta repertoires from subjects exposed to, actively infected with, or recovered from COVID-19. Nearly every sample came with metadata listing a de-identified subject ID, COVID-19 status, age in years and sex. The repertoires were released in a freely available public database intended as a resource for research on the immune response to SARS-CoV-2. Where available, HLA class I and class II types were obtained from metadata supplied by the sample provider rather than from assay-based typing. What the study reported, not specific to this receptor: The amount of clinical and demographic metadata varied by source and participant and was provided uncurated.

TCRbeta CDR3 regions were amplified from genomic DNA using the immunoSEQ Assay, a bias-controlled multiplex PCR. Per the source publication's procedure: Nucleated cell counts per sample were estimated from amplification of reference gene primers within the assay. To quantify the absolute abundance of each unique TCRbeta CDR3 rearrangement, sequence reads were collapsed and filtered. For each sample, productive Simpson clonality was calculated as the square root of Simpson's diversity index across productive rearrangements. TCRdb took over this immuneACCESS table, retaining in-frame rearrangements with V and J assigned. Such tables are incomplete; in checked studies, under half of the missing clones stem from an unresolved V gene, and the remainder is unexplained. V and J calls and clone size come straight from that table; D and trimming were deduced from the DNA. This sample comprises some 250,000 clones, approximately 87% of them detected only once. The ten largest account for approximately 12% of the sample.

One collaborating source in Seattle enrolled patients during active infection and followed them longitudinally through the course of disease. Collaborating institutions collected whole blood in K2EDTA tubes following their own protocols. For TCRbeta analysis, collaborators shipped samples as frozen whole blood, isolated PBMCs, or DNA extracted from either of those sample types. Its CDR3 holds 13 amino acids, cysteine through phenylalanine. Kept here is only the CDR3 DNA, which spans 39 bases and is read in frame from base 1. V loses 7 bases of germline sequence and J loses 8 bases, and the interval between the two ends is 17 bases. For this clone: Its antigen is still unknown. Per-base qualities were not stored, and no clone one base away is much larger.

The rearranged chain carries TRBV12-3 or TRBV12-4 and TRBJ1-2; TRBD1 could be the D gene, as 5 bases match. The TCR comes from a woman aged 25 to 39 with COVID-19, enrolled during active disease. Sequenced input: peripheral blood. The DNA is as follows: TGTGCCAGCAAACAACAGGCAGTCTACGGCTACACCTTC. This codes for CASKQQAVYGYTF.